These T cell receptor beta chains were read from a single sample in a study of blood T cell repertoires in COVID-19. Assay used: immunoSEQ multiplex PCR; TCRdb lists only in-frame clones, some missing. The sample holds roughly 250,000 clones, 82% seen once. The sample was peripheral blood. These receptors all come from a woman aged 60 to 75 with active or convalescent COVID-19. The CDR3 runs from the conserved cysteine through the conserved F or W. A D gene is named only where the DNA matches it firmly. Clone size is given for some rows only: seen once, a few or many times, or a class if the clone is expanded.

. TRBD1 TRBJ1-2 TRBV4-1 TGCGCCAGCAGCCAAGCTCCCGGGACAGCGGCCTATGGCTACACCTTC CASSQAPGTAAYGYTF
. . TRBJ2-7 TRBV7-3 TGTGCCAGCAGCCGCGGCAGGGTCTACGAGCAGTACTTC CASSRGRVYEQYF
. . TRBJ1-2 TRBV6-5 TGTGCCAGCAGTTACTCTGGCAGGGGTGACTACTATGGCTACACCTTC CASSYSGRGDYYGYTF
. . TRBJ1-1 TRBV6-5 TGTGCCAGCAGTTACTCTCCCATCAATGAAGCTTTCTTT CASSYSPINEAFF
once . TRBJ1-1 TRBV7-9 TGTGCCAGCAGCCTACAGATGACAGTGAACACTGAAGCTTTCTTT CASSLQMTVNTEAFF
. . TRBJ2-7 TRBV5-6 TGTGCCAGCAGCTTGTTTGGGCCCTACGAGCAGTACTTC CASSLFGPYEQYF
few TRBD1 TRBJ2-7 TRBV4-1 TGCGCCAGCAGCCCCGGGGCGGGACAGGGCTACGAGCAGTACTTC CASSPGAGQGYEQYF
. . TRBJ2-7 TRBV19 TGTGCCAGTAGTCGGGCCACCTGGGGGGGCAAGGCGAGCGAGCAGTACTTC CASSRATWGGKASEQYF
. . TRBJ1-4 TRBV18 TGTGCCAGCTCACCACGGCAGGGGAATAATGAAAAACTGTTTTTT CASSPRQGNNEKLFF
. . TRBJ2-2 TRBV18 TGTGCCAGCTCACCACCATCGGGCAGCTACCGGGGCACCGGGGAGCTGTTTTTT CASSPPSGSYRGTGELFF
once TRBD2 TRBJ2-2 TRBV5-5 TGTGCCAGCAGCTCGCGACTAGCGGGGGAGGTCGGGGAGCTGTTTTTT CASSSRLAGEVGELFF
. . TRBJ1-1 TRBV6-6 TGTGCCAGCAGTTACAGGGTGGACTCTGAAGCTTTCTTT CASSYRVDSEAFF
. . TRBJ2-3 TRBV7-9 TGTGCCAGCAGCCCCTACAGGGTATCAAGCACAGATACGCAGTATTTT CASSPYRVSSTDTQYF
. TRBD2 TRBJ2-2 TRBV5-1 TGCGCCAGCAGCCCATGGAGCGGGGGGGCCTCCGGGGAGCTGTTTTTT CASSPWSGGASGELFF
. . TRBJ1-1 TRBV19 TGTGCCAGTAGTATAGACGCGGCGAACACTGAAGCTTTCTTT CASSIDAANTEAFF
. . TRBJ1-6 TRBV7-4 TGTGCCAGCACCCTAGATCCCCTCCACTTT CASTLDPLHF
. TRBD1 TRBJ2-1 TRBV9 TGTGCCAGCAGCGTCGATGGGGACAGCTCCTACAATGAGCAGTTCTTC CASSVDGDSSYNEQFF
. . TRBJ1-4 TRBV3-1/TRBV3-2 TGTGCCAGCAGCCAAGAGGGCAGCCATAATGAAAAACTGTTTTTT CASSQEGSHNEKLFF
. . TRBJ1-1 TRBV30 TGTGCCTGGAGCCTCCTAGGCGGGTTCGACACTGAAGCTTTCTTT CAWSLLGGFDTEAFF
. TRBD1 TRBJ1-2 TRBV27 TGTGCCAGCAGTTTAGGGACAGGGGGTCTTAAGGGCTACACCTTC CASSLGTGGLKGYTF
. TRBD2 TRBJ2-1 TRBV4-1 TGCGCCAGCAGCCGCATTGATATGGGACTAGCGGGGCTCAATGAGCAGTTCTTC CASSRIDMGLAGLNEQFF
few TRBD1 TRBJ2-2 TRBV11-3 TGTGCCAGCAGAGGACAGGGTACCGGGGAGCTGTTTTTT CASRGQGTGELFF
. . TRBJ2-4 TRBV4-1 TGCGCCAGCAGCCAAGTAGTGGTAGGGCGGGGAAACATTCAGTACTTC CASSQVVVGRGNIQYF
. TRBD2 TRBJ2-1 TRBV14 TGTGCCAGCAGCCAAGATCGACTAGCGGGGGGCAATGAGCAGTTCTTC CASSQDRLAGGNEQFF
. . TRBJ2-3 TRBV7-3 TGTGCCAGCAGCGCCACACCCGGCGGGACGCAGTATTTT CASSATPGGTQYF
. TRBD1 TRBJ2-7 TRBV18 TGTGCCAGCTCACCAACGAGTTATACAGGGGGCGCGAAGGAGCAGTACTTC CASSPTSYTGGAKEQYF
. TRBD1 TRBJ1-4 TRBV7-2 TGTGCCAGCAGCTCACAGGGGAACCGGAATGAAAAACTGTTTTTT CASSSQGNRNEKLFF
. . TRBJ1-4 TRBV6-4 TGTGCCAGCAGCCCCCATAAGGGGCCTAATGAAAAACTGTTTTTT CASSPHKGPNEKLFF
. . TRBJ2-2 TRBV7-2 TGTGCCAGCAGCTTCTTGGGGAGCGGGTTGAACACCGGGGAGCTGTTTTTT CASSFLGSGLNTGELFF
. . TRBJ1-2 TRBV30 TGTGCCTGGACGACAGGCCGCTATGGCTACACCTTC CAWTTGRYGYTF
. . TRBJ1-2 TRBV9 TGTGCCAGCAGCGTTGGTTGGACAGCTGGAGCTAACTATGGCTACACCTTC CASSVGWTAGANYGYTF
. . TRBJ2-3 TRBV5-1 TGCGCCAGCAGGGTTTCGGGCGGGGCCGGGGATACGCAGTATTTT CASRVSGGAGDTQYF
. . TRBJ2-7 TRBV10-3 TGTGCCATCAGGAGGGAAAGATCCTACGAGCAGTACTTC CAIRRERSYEQYF
once . TRBJ1-2 TRBV5-1 TGCGCCAGCAGCTTGGCCGGACAAGTCTATGGCTACACCTTC CASSLAGQVYGYTF
. TRBD1 TRBJ2-1 TRBV7-6 TGTGCCAGCAGCTCAAGACAGGGCAAGCACAATGAGCAGTTCTTC CASSSRQGKHNEQFF
few . TRBJ1-4 TRBV3-1/TRBV3-2 TGTGCCAGCAGCGCGGGGGGGGCAAGGACCGAAAAACTGTTTTTT CASSAGGARTEKLFF
. TRBD2 TRBJ2-3 TRBV4-2 TGTGCCAGCAGCCAAGAGGGGGCGTGGAGGCTAGCGGGGGGCTCACCCACAGATACGCAGTATTTT CASSQEGAWRLAGGSPTDTQYF
. TRBD1 TRBJ1-2 TRBV5-4 TGTGCCAGCAGCTTCCGGGACAGGGAAGGCAATGGCTACACCTTC CASSFRDREGNGYTF
. . TRBJ1-2 TRBV5-1 TGCGCCAGCAGCCCGGAGGGGCAAGGTGGCTACACCTTC CASSPEGQGGYTF
. . TRBJ1-1 TRBV4-1 TGCGCCAGCAGCCAACCAAGAACAGCCGAAGCTTTCTTT CASSQPRTAEAFF
. . TRBJ1-6 TRBV4-2 TGTGCCAGCAGCCAAGTAATGGACACGATGAATTCACCCCTCCACTTT CASSQVMDTMNSPLHF